One TCR beta chain is described in this entry. A single count supports this clone. Its cognate antigen has yet to be identified. No base quality values were provided; no much bigger clone lies one nucleotide off. The same CDR3 arises from other DNA sequences in this sample as well. Reading the germline V gene (reference sequence) gives CDR1 DFQATT and CDR2 SNEGSKA. From the cysteine through the phenylalanine, the CDR3 covers 10 amino acids. CDR3 DNA only is kept here, 30 bases in frame from base 1. V is reduced by 2 bases and J by 5 bases, leaving a spacing of 3 bases between them. The data were obtained in a study of identifying expanded T cells in peripheral blood (dated by TCRdb to about 2019). With regard to the full study: Technical replicates were generated by sequencing separate aliquots of the same genomic DNA pool, with four replicates compared pairwise.

The immunoSEQ Assay, which uses bias-controlled multiplex PCR amplification of genomic DNA, was used to profile TCRbeta CDR3 regions. The study's processing was this. To quantify the absolute abundance of each unique TCRbeta CDR3 region, the sequences were collapsed and filtered. Two models were used to test differential abundance: a binomial model (Fisher-equivalent) and a beta-binomial model that adds time-dependent variance fitted from healthy donors. Clones with fewer than 5 combined templates were excluded, and clones with Benjamini-Hochberg FDR below 0.01 were called differentially abundant. Beta-binomial variance was modeled as a function of total template count across the two samples using the form v = (b*log(k)+a)^2. TCRdb re-hosts the immuneACCESS table, in-frame sequences only. Its copies lack some clones; in the studies checked, an unresolved V gene accounts for under half of them, and the cause for the rest is not known. The V and J calls and clone size were taken over from that table, and D and trimming were inferred from the DNA. This sample holds fewer than 85,000 clones; around nine tenths were observed only once. Jointly, the top ten make up about 3% of the sample.

No immune events, such as infections, were documented for the healthy donors during the collection period. To calibrate time-dependent variance in a beta-binomial model of T-cell clone differential abundance, blood repertoires from healthy donors were used as a training cohort. The training cohort was composed of roughly ten healthy donors, 3 female and 7 male. An age range of roughly 29 to 70 years, with an average of 43 years, was recorded for the donors. Whole blood from each healthy donor was obtained from a commercial supplier and was collected at three time points 2 to 3 weeks apart. Genomic DNA was extracted from unsorted whole blood for immunosequencing. Overall study outcomes, separate from this receptor: It was expected by the authors that biological variance in healthy repertoires might increase further over much longer intervals, such as months to years. The beta-binomial model significantly reduced the number of clones called differentially abundant and the false-positive rate across all healthy-donor time intervals. For all healthy donors, the variance in clone template counts between two-week samples rose significantly as total template count increased. The binomial model flagged approximately 1.2 differentially abundant clones between technical replicates, compared with 15 to 17 over about 2 weeks and 19 over around four weeks.

Sample: blood. This TCR derives from a person aged 18 to 70 in good health. This chain joins TRBV20-1 to TRBJ2-5, with an unclear D gene assignment. CDR3 protein: CSARRETQYF. The DNA sequence is TGCAGTGCTAGACGGGAGACCCAGTACTTC.